The T cell receptor (beta chain) under discussion was sequenced for a study of T-cell reconstitution after alpha-beta-depleted transplantation in children. As to this clonotype: The antigen remains unidentified.

Whole-study results and caveats: Expanded graft clones, several hundred of them, were reportedly the source of alpha-beta T cells about two months after transplant. A year post-transplant, T-cell counts and diversity derived mostly from newly produced T cells.

V shed 7 bases, J shed 1 base, and the junction held 12 bases outside the gene matches. CDR1 DFQATT and CDR2 SNEGSKA come from the germline V gene (reference sequence). The CDR3 contains 15 residues. A TCRbeta library incorporating unique molecular identifiers was prepared. TCRdb redid the calling of the PCR reads with MiXCR, one entry per CDR3 protein. The table includes 700,000 to 850,000 distinct CDR3 sequences, approximately 15% detected once. The input for sequencing was PBMCs, mostly from graft donor cells, taken 360 days after TCRalphabeta/CD19-depleted stem cell transplant. The source is a male patient aged 10 to 17 who had a stem cell transplant for acute lymphoblastic leukemia, so the T cells may come from the graft donor. The rearrangement joins TRBV20-1 to TRBJ2-7; 8 positions agree with TRBD2. The chain's CDR3 is CSVPYSGGGSYEQYF. The CDR3 coding sequence is TGCAGTGTTCCGTACTCGGGAGGGGGATCCTACGAGCAGTACTTC.